This T cell receptor beta chain stems from a study of blood T cell repertoires in COVID-19. Study as a whole: Specimens from acute and convalescent COVID-19 originated in the United States, Italy and Spain. The analysed material was cDNA or gDNA that came from T cells, B-cell-depleted T cells, or PBMCs.

Clones were sequenced by immunoSEQ multiplex PCR, and TCRdb holds only the in-frame ones, with some missing. Of approximately 240,000 clones listed, 83% were seen once; the top ten hold less than 6.5%. V shed 2 bases and J shed 6 bases, with 6 bases lying between them. The CDR3 has 12 residues. The germline V gene encodes CDR1 SGHTA and CDR2 FQGTGA. Sequencing was performed on peripheral blood. V is TRBV7-3 and J is TRBJ2-3, with D possibly TRBD1 on 6 matching bases. The origin of this receptor is a human donor in a cohort sampled during active COVID-19. The CDR3 coding sequence is TGTGCCAGCAGCTTACAGGGGGATACGCAGTATTTT. Protein product: CASSLQGDTQYF. Variable domain in full (rest from reference TRBV7-3 and TRBJ2-3): GAGVSQTPSNKVTEKGKYVELRCDPISGHTALYWYRQSLGQGPEFLIYFQGTGAADDSGLPNDRFFAVRPEGSVSTLKIQRTERGDSAVYLCASSLQGDTQYFGPGTRLTVL.